This TCR beta chain was found in a study of T cells expressing NK-cell markers. At the level of the study: Researchers got TCR beta repertoires out of sorted CD3+CD56+NKG2C+, CD3+CD56+NKG2C- and CD3+CD56-NKG2C+ T cells. General observations from the study: No clear determination of HCMV specificity was made for expanded NKG2C+ T cell clones.

CDR3 size: 15 residues. The germline gives CDR1 SGHTA, CDR2 FQGTGA. TCRdb re-called the 5' RACE reads, yielding one record per CDR3 amino acid sequence without DNA. The listing records hundreds of thousands of distinct CDR3 sequences. On this clonotype itself: Its specificity is unknown.

Specimen: blood T cells: a sorted CD56 or NKG2C T cell subset, CD4+ or CD8+ T cells, or bulk PBMC T cells (not recorded which). This sequence was found in a woman between 18 and 70 years old in good health. The chain links TRBV7-3 to TRBJ2-1. The CDR3 sequence: CASSPQGRDSNEQFF.